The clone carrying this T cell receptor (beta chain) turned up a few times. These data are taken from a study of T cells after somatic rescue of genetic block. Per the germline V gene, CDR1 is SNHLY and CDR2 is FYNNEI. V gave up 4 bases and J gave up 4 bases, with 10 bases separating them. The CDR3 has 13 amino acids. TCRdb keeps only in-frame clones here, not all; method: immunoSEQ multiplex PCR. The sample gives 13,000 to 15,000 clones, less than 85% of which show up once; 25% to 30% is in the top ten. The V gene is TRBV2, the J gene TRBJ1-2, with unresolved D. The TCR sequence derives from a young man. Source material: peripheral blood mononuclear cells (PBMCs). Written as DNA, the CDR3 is TGTGCCAGCAGTGTCCGACACGGCTATGGCTACACCTTC. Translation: CASSVRHGYGYTF.